These T cell receptor beta chains were read from a single sample in a study of regulatory T cells in long-lasting Graves disease. One entry per CDR3 protein results from TCRdb running MiXCR on the multiplex PCR reads. The table has over 450,000 distinct CDR3 sequences, around a fifth seen once; the top ten hold 7% to 9%. Source: peripheral blood mononuclear cells (PBMCs), taken when the disease was refractory, from a patient treated with antithyroid drugs. The receptor set was obtained from a female donor with Graves disease. CDR3s include the opening cysteine and the closing phenylalanine or tryptophan.

v_call | cdr3_aa
TRBV13 | CASSLGGIRGQETQYF
TRBV27 | CASSFLGKAYEQYF
TRBV11-2 | CASSPGQGVKETQYF
TRBV28 | CASSITEGYWEAFF
TRBV3-1 | CASSQQTGNTIYF
TRBV19 | CASSIEGGQGASYEQYF
TRBV9 | CASSVGTAGQPQHF
TRBV2 | CASRRIGAGAFF
TRBV5-1 | CASSLRGSLQGGQNIQYF
TRBV6-1 | CASSEGRASYNEQFF
TRBV24-1 | CATSDTDSKNIQYF